These 21 T cell receptor beta chains were sequenced from one sample in a study of beta chain features in type 1 diabetes. Sequencing targeted expressed TCRB transcripts, as all isolated RNA had been reverse transcribed. Only in-frame clones appear in the TCRdb table, and some are missing; sequencing was by immunoSEQ multiplex PCR. The sample includes fewer than 450,000 clones, approximately 13% seen only once; the top ten take roughly 0.015%. Overall study findings and caveats: For Type 1 diabetes patients, all four CD4+ subsets carried TCRB CDR3s that were moderately but significantly shorter.

These receptors' targets are unknown. The sample consisted of naive CD4+ T cells from blood. All receptors come from a young woman with type 1 diabetes.

This clone was observed a handful of times. J is TRBJ2-7 and V is TRBV29-1; TRBD1 matches at 8 bases. The CDR3 is 11 residues long. Per the germline V gene, CDR1 is SQVTM and CDR2 is ANQGSEA. J was trimmed by 5 bases and V by 5 bases; bases with no gene match: 2. CDR3 protein: CSVWTGHEQYF. CDR3 nucleotides: TGCAGCGTTTGGACAGGGCACGAGCAGTACTTC.

The gene calls are TRBV4-3 and TRBJ2-7; 12 bases map to TRBD2. This CDR3 region has 15 residues. Trimming removed 1 base from V and 4 bases from J; junction bases left unmatched: 2. CDR1 is LGHNA and CDR2 is YSLEER in the germline V gene. The CDR3: CASSQGTSGTYEQYV. CDR3 in DNA: TGCGCCAGCAGCCAAGGGACTAGCGGGACTTACGAGCAGTACGTC.

The sample holds a few counts of this clone. This sequence joins TRBV7-2 and TRBJ1-1; 7 positions match TRBD1. This CDR3 comprises 15 residues. V was pared by 5 bases and J by 4 bases, with 10 bases of the junction left unmatched. The V gene's germline CDR1 is SGHTA and CDR2 FQGNSA. For the CDR3, the DNA is TGTGCCAGCAGCCCTGCCGACAGGGTTGGCACTGAAGCTTTCTTT. Residues: CASSPADRVGTEAFF.

This clone has a handful of counts. The chain links TRBV5-6 to TRBJ2-7; possibly TRBD1 for D (6 bases). The CDR3 has 14 amino acids. V lost 0 bases and J 3 bases, leaving 10 bases between the germline ends. From germline, CDR1 is SGHDT and CDR2 YYEEEE. DNA of the CDR3: TGTGCCAGCAGCTTGGGACAGGCCGGCTACGAGCAGTACGTC. Protein: CASSLGQAGYEQYV.

V usage is TRBV7-8 and J usage is TRBJ1-1; TRBD1 matches at 8 bases. The germline CDR1 and CDR2 sequences are SGHVS and FQNEAQ. The V segment lost 1 base and the J segment 6 bases; nucleotides outside the gene matches: 4. The CDR3 sequence is 14 residues long. CDR3 in amino acids: CASSLDRGIPEAFF. The CDR3, as DNA: TGTGCCAGCAGCTTAGACAGGGGGATACCTGAAGCTTTCTTT.

Only a few counts were recorded for this clone. This chain uses TRBV5-4 with TRBJ2-7, with 11 bases matching TRBD2. V shed 4 bases and J 9 bases; nucleotides not matched to a gene: 18. This CDR3 comprises 17 residues. Germline V gene lookup returns CDR1 SGHNT and CDR2 YYREEE (reference sequence). The CDR3: CASSAPGLADRKRGQYF. The CDR3 DNA is TGTGCCAGCAGCGCCCCGGGACTAGCGGATCGTAAACGCGGGCAGTACTTC.

This chain links TRBV13 with TRBJ2-3; TRBD2 agrees at 10 bases. Unmatched junction bases numbered 0, after V lost 2 bases and J lost 4 bases. There are 14 residues in the CDR3. Germline values: CDR1 PRHDT, CDR2 FYEKMQ (reference sequence). The CDR3 spells CASSLSGRADTQYF. CDR3 bases: TGTGCCAGCAGCTTAAGCGGGAGGGCAGATACGCAGTATTTT. Full variable domain (missing parts from reference TRBV13 and TRBJ2-3): AAGVIQSPRHLIKEKRETATLKCYPIPRHDTVYWYQQGPGQDPQFLISFYEKMQSDKGSIPDRFSAQQFSDYHSELNMSSLELGDSALYFCASSLSGRADTQYFGPGTRLTVL.

The chain is built from TRBV12-5 and TRBJ2-7; a possible D gene is TRBD1 (5 bases). Between the trimmed V and J ends, which lost 6 bases and 6 bases, there was a span of 9 bases. The CDR3 consists of 11 residues. Germline loops: CDR1 LGHNT, CDR2 FRNRAP. The CDR3 region is CASGSGSEQYV. CDR3 DNA sequence: TGTGCTAGTGGCTCAGGGTCCGAGCAGTACGTC.

This clone was counted only a few times. The rearrangement uses TRBV5-1 and TRBJ2-3; D remains ambiguous. This CDR3 has 15 residues. Trimming removed 0 bases from V and 0 bases from J, with 8 bases in between. Germline V gives CDR1 SGHRS, CDR2 YFSETQ. The DNA of the CDR3 is TGCGCCAGCAGCTTGGTGGGCAGAAGCACAGATACGCAGTATTTT. This codes for CASSLVGRSTDTQYF.

V and J are TRBV19 and TRBJ1-5, with 12 bases lining up with TRBD1. The CDR3 loop spans 17 amino acids. The V gene end was trimmed by 4 bases and the J gene end by 9 bases; junction bases not matched to a gene: 13. Looked up from germline, CDR1 is LNHDA and CDR2 is SQIVND (reference sequence). The CDR3 nucleotides read TGTGCCAGTAGTAGGGCTCGGGACAGGGGGCCGCGATCGCCCCAGCATTTT. Translation: CASSRARDRGPRSPQHF.

The rearrangement links TRBV28 to TRBJ2-1, with 7 bases matching TRBD2. The CDR3 is made up of 14 amino acids. Germline V gene lookup returns CDR1 MDHEN and CDR2 SYDVKM. Unmatched junction bases numbered 11, after V lost 7 bases and J lost 8 bases. The CDR3 nucleotides are TGTGCCAGCATCCCAGGCGGGAGTTCGCATGAGCAGTTCTTC. Its protein is CASIPGGSSHEQFF.

V gene TRBV6-6 combines with J gene TRBJ2-3; 7 nucleotides match TRBD1. Germline trimming cut 7 bases from V and 3 bases from J; bases unmatched to any gene: 7. CDR1 and CDR2 from the germline V gene are MNHNY and SVGAGI (reference sequence). The CDR3 extends over 14 amino acids. The CDR3 DNA reads TGTGCCAGCAACCCGAGGACAGGAACAGATACGCAGTATTTT. This encodes CASNPRTGTDTQYF.

This clone showed up just a few times. The chain combines TRBV7-9 with TRBJ2-3; 7 bases are shared with TRBD1. V trimming: 5 bases; J trimming: 6 bases; junction bases outside the gene matches: 8. Looked up from germline, CDR1 is SEHNR and CDR2 is FQNEAQ (reference sequence). The CDR3 has 14 residues. The CDR3 bases are TGTGCCAGCAGCACTGGACAGGCCTGGGATACGCAGTATTTT. Translating gives CASSTGQAWDTQYF.

The chain joins TRBV11-2 to TRBJ1-2; a possible D gene is TRBD1 (6 bases). Deletions cut 2 bases from V and 6 bases from J, with 10 bases between. The CDR3 runs to 13 residues. Germline CDR1 and CDR2: SGHAT and FQNNGV. CDR3 sequence reads: CASSLTQGNGYTF. The CDR3 bases are TGTGCCAGCAGCTTAACGCAGGGGAATGGCTACACCTTC. The full variable domain, in which reference TRBV11-2 and TRBJ1-2 provide the parts outside the CDR3, is EAGVAQSPRYKIIEKRQSVAFWCNPISGHATLYWYQQILGQGPKLLIQFQNNGVVDDSQLPKDRFSAERLKGVDSTLKIQPAKLEDSAVYLCASSLTQGNGYTFGSGTRLTVV.

This chain links TRBV11-3 with TRBJ2-2; D call uncertain. Trimming stripped 10 bases from V and 5 bases from J, with 11 bases between. Germline loops: CDR1 SGHNT, CDR2 YENEEA. This CDR3 is 12 amino acids long. The CDR3 bases are TGTGCCACCCAGACTCATACCGGGGAGCTGTTTTTT. It is translated as CATQTHTGELFF.

This clone was observed a handful of times. This chain connects TRBV7-9 to TRBJ1-2; TRBD1 matches at 9 bases. CDR3 length: 14 residues. Germline V gene data show CDR1 as SEHNR and CDR2 as FQNEAQ (reference sequence). After removal of 6 bases from V and 2 bases from J, the junction contained 4 bases not matched to a gene. The CDR3 loop is CASSRQGDNYGYTF. The CDR3 coding sequence is TGTGCCAGCAGTCGACAGGGGGACAACTATGGCTACACCTTC.

This clone was seen repeatedly, ten times or more. V and J are TRBV29-1 and TRBJ1-1; weak D call: TRBD1 (6 bases). Trimming removed 5 bases at V and 1 base at J, with 8 bases between. The length of the CDR3 is 12 residues. Germline V gives CDR1 SQVTM, CDR2 ANQGSEA. The CDR3 protein is CSVLTGNTEAFF. The CDR3 DNA sequence: TGCAGCGTTCTGACAGGGAACACTGAAGCTTTCTTT.

This clone came up a few times. The V and J genes are TRBV29-1 and TRBJ2-5; 7 nucleotides match TRBD2. In germline, CDR1 is SQVTM, CDR2 ANQGSEA. CDR3 length: 13 residues. Germline trimming cut 3 bases from V and 5 bases from J; bases unmatched to any gene: 6. CDR3 coding DNA: TGCAGCGTTGAGTTAGCGGGCAGGGAGACCCAGTACTTC. Protein: CSVELAGRETQYF.

The chain couples TRBV18 to TRBJ2-3; 10 bases are shared with TRBD1. This CDR3 has 18 residues. Unmatched junction bases numbered 9, after V lost 3 bases and J lost 0 bases. Germline values: CDR1 KGHSH, CDR2 LQKENI. CDR3 sequence (DNA): TGTGCCAGCTCACCGTCATGGACAGGGGGTTCAAGCACAGATACGCAGTATTTT. It encodes CASSPSWTGGSSTDTQYF.

This clone came up a few times. V and J are TRBV6-1 and TRBJ2-1; no clear D gene. The CDR3 length is 11 residues. V was shortened by 3 bases and J by 6 bases, with 3 bases between the two germline ends. Germline CDR1 is MNHNS and CDR2 is SASEGT. DNA of the CDR3: TGTGCCAGCAGTGACGTCAATGAGCAGTTCTTC. It encodes CASSDVNEQFF.

CDR3 sequence reads: CSVRQSGNYNEQFF. CDR3 DNA: TGCAGCGTTCGACAAAGCGGGAACTACAATGAGCAGTTCTTC. The chain has TRBV29-1 and TRBJ2-1; 7 bases map to TRBD2. The CDR3 runs 14 residues. Germline V lookup: CDR1 SQVTM, CDR2 ANQGSEA. Unmatched junction bases numbered 7, after V lost 5 bases and J lost 3 bases.